This T cell receptor beta chain was captured by sequencing in a study of preoperative IRX-2 immunotherapy in early breast cancer. Treatment specified: preoperative locoregional IRX-2 cytokine immunotherapy. Patients received preoperative, locoregional IRX-2 cytokine immunotherapy in a phase Ib study. The table came from immunoSEQ multiplex PCR; TCRdb's copy has only in-frame clones and leaves some out. The table shows approximately 96,000 clones, with about nine tenths occurring only once. V dropped 5 bases and J dropped 7; count of bases not matched to a gene: 1. The CDR3 contains 11 residues. This sequence originates from a human donor with breast cancer. The material was tumor tissue, obtained after IRX-2 immunotherapy. The chain combines TRBV6-7 with TRBJ1-1; TRBD1 matches 7 bases. TRBV6-7 is an ORF, and what it does is uncertain. CDR3 sequence (DNA): TGTGCCAGCAGTCGGACAGGTGAAGCTTTCTTT. Protein: CASSRTGEAFF.